The source of this T cell receptor beta chain is a study of blood T cell repertoires in COVID-19. As for the study in general: Specimens from acute and convalescent COVID-19 originated in the United States, Italy and Spain. Sample material is recorded as cDNA or gDNA derived from T cells, B-cell-depleted T cells, or PBMCs.

Under the authors' procedure: Estimation of nucleated cell counts relied on the amplification of reference gene primers. Produced via immunoSEQ multiplex PCR; TCRdb's table is partial and in-frame only. That table supplies the V and J calls and clone size; D and trimming were determined from the DNA. There are 200,000 to 250,000 clones in the sample; roughly four fifths occur only once, and over 12% lies in the top ten. V dropped 6 bases and J dropped 7 bases, with 6 bases sitting between them. This CDR3 is 11 amino acids long. Germline assignment: CDR1 WNHNN and CDR2 SYGVQD (reference sequence). Clinical history as reported by participants underpinned cohort assignment.

The source material was PBMCs or T cells enriched from blood (not recorded which). The receptor's source is a man between 40 and 49 years old who had recovered from COVID-19. The genes are TRBV10-1 and TRBJ2-2; D gene uncertain. In DNA form, the CDR3 reads TGCGCCAGCAGCAGGAACGGGGAGCTGTTTTTT. Residues: CASSRNGELFF.